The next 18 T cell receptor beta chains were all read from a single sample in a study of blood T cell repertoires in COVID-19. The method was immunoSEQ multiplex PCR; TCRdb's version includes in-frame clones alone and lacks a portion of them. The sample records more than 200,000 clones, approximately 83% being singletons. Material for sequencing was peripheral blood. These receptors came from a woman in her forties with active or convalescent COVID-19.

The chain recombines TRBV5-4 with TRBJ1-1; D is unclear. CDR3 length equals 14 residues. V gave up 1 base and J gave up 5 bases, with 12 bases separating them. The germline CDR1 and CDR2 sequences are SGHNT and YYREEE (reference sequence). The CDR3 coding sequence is TGTGCCAGCAGCTTGAACGGGGTCGCGACTGAAGCTTTCTTT. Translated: CASSLNGVATEAFF.

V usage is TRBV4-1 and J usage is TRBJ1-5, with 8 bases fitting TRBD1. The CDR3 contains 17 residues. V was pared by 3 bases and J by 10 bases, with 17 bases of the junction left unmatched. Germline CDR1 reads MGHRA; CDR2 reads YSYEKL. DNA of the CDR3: TGCGCCAGCAGCCAGAACTTTCCGGGACAGGATAATCGTCCCCAGCATTTT. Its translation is CASSQNFPGQDNRPQHF.

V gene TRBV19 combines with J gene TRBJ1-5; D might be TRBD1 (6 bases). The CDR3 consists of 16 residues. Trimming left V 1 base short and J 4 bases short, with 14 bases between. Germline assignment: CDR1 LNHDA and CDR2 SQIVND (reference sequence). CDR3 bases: TGTGCCAGTAGTATAGTCCAGGGACAAGGGAATCAGCCCCAGCATTTT. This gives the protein CASSIVQGQGNQPQHF. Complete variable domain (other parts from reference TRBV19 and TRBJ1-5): DGGITQSPKYLFRKEGQNVTLSCEQNLNHDAMYWYRQDPGQGLRLIYYSQIVNDFQKGDIAEGYSVSREKKESFPLTVTSAQKNPTAFYLCASSIVQGQGNQPQHFGDGTRLSIL.

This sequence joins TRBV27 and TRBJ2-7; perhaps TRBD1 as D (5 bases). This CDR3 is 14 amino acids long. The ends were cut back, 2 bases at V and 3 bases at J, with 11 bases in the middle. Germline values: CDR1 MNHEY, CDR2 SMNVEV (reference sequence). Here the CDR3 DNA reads TGTGCCAGCAGTTTAGGACATATGGGCTACGAGCAGTACTTC. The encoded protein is CASSLGHMGYEQYF.

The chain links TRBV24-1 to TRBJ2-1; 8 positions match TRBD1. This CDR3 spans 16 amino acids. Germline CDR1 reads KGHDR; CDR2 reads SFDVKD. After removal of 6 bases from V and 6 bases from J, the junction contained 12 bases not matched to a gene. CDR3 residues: CATSIQGASNANEQFF. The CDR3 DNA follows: TGTGCCACCAGTATCCAGGGGGCGAGCAATGCCAATGAGCAGTTCTTC.

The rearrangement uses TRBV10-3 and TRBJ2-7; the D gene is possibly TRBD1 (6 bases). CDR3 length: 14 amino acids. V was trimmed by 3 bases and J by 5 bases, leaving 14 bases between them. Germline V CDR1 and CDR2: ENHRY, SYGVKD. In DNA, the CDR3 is TGTGCCATCAGTGAAGGGAACAGGGCCGACGAGCAGTACTTC. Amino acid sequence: CAISEGNRADEQYF.

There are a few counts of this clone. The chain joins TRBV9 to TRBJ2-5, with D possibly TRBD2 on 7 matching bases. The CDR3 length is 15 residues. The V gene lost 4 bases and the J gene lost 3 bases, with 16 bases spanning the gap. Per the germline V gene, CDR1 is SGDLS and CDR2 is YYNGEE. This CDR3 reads CASSPRGAGEETQYF. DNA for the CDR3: TGTGCCAGCAGCCCCCGGGGGGCGGGTGAAGAGACCCAGTACTTC.

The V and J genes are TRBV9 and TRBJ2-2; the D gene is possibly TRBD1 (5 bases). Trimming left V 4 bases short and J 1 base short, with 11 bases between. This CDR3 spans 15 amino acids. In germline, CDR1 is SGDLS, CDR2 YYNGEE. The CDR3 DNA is TGTGCCAGCAGCCGTGGACATATGAACACCGGGGAGCTGTTTTTT. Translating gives CASSRGHMNTGELFF.

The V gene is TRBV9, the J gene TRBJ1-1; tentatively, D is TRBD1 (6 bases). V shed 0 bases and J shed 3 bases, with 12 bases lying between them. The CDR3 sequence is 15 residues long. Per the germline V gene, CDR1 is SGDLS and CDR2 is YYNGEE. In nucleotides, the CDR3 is TGTGCCAGCAGCGTAGATGGGGGCACGTACACTGAAGCTTTCTTT. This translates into CASSVDGGTYTEAFF.

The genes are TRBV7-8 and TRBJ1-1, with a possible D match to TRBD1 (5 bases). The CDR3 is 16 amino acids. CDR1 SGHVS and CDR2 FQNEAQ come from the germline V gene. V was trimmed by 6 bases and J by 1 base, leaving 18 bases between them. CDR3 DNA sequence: TGTGCCAGCAGACAAAGTGGAGCAGGGCAGAACACTGAAGCTTTCTTT. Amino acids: CASRQSGAGQNTEAFF. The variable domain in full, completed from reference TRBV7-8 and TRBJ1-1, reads GAGVSQSPRYKVAKRGQDVALRCDPISGHVSLFWYQQALGQGPEFLTYFQNEAQLDKSGLPSDRFFAERPEGSVSTLKIQRTQQEDSAVYLCASRQSGAGQNTEAFFGQGTRLTVV.

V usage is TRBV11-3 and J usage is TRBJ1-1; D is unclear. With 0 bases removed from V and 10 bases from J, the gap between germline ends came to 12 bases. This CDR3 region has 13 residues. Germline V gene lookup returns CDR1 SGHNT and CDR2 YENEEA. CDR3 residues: CASSLDRSIGAFF. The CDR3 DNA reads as TGTGCCAGCAGCTTAGATCGGTCAATCGGAGCTTTCTTT.

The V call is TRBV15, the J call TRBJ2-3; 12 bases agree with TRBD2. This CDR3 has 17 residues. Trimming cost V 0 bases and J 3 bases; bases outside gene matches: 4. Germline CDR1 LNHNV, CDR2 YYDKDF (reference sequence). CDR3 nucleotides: TGTGCCACCAGCAGAGATGCCGGACTAGCGGGGACAGATACGCAGTATTTT. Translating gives CATSRDAGLAGTDTQYF.

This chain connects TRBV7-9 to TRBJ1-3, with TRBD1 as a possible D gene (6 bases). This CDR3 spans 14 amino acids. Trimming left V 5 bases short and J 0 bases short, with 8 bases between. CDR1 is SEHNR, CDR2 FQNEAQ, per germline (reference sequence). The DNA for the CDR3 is TGTGCCAGCAGCCTACAGGGCTCTGGAAACACCATATATTTT. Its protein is CASSLQGSGNTIYF. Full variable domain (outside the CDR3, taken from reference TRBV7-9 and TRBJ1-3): DTGVSQNPRHKITKRGQNVTFRCDPISEHNRLYWYRQTLGQGPEFLTYFQNEAQLEKSRLLSDRFSAERPKGSFSTLEIQRTEQGDSAMYLCASSLQGSGNTIYFGEGSWLTVV.

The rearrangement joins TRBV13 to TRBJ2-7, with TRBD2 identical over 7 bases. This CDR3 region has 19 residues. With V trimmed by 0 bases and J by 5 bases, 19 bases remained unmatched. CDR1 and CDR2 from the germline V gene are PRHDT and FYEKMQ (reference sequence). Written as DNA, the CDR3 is TGTGCCAGCAGCTTAGGAGGCGGGGGACTGCTGCAAGGCCGTAACGAGCAGTACTTC. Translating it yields CASSLGGGGLLQGRNEQYF.

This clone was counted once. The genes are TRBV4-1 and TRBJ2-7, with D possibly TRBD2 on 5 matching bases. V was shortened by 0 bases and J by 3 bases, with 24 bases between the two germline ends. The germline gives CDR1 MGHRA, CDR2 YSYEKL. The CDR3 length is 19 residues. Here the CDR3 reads CASSQDDGQPRRYYYEQYF. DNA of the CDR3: TGCGCCAGCAGCCAAGATGACGGGCAGCCGAGGAGGTACTACTACGAGCAGTACTTC.

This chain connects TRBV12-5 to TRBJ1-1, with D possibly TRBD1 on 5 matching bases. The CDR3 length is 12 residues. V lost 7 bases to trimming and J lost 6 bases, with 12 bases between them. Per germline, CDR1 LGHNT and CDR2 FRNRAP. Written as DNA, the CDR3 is TGTGCTAGTGCTGATGGAGGGGCTGAAGCTTTCTTT. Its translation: CASADGGAEAFF.

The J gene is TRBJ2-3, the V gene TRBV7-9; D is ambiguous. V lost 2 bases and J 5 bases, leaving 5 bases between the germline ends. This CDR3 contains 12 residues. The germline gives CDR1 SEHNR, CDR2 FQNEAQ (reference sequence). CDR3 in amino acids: CASSLRVDTQYF. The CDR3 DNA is TGTGCCAGCAGCTTACGAGTAGATACGCAGTATTTT.

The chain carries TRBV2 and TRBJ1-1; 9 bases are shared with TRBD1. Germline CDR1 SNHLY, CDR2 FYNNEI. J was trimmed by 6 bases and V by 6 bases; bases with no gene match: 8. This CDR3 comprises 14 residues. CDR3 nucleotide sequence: TGTGCCAGCAGGGACCCGGGACAGGGATCTGAAGCTTTCTTT. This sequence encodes CASRDPGQGSEAFF. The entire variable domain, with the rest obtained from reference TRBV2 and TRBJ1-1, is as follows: EPEVTQTPSHQVTQMGQEVILRCVPISNHLYFYWYRQILGQKVEFLVSFYNNEISEKSEIFDDQFSVERPDGSNFTLKIRSTKLEDSAMYFCASRDPGQGSEAFFGQGTRLTVV.